This record concerns one T cell receptor beta chain sequence. Its target is not known. This entry belongs to a study of OX40 agonist ivuxolimab in advanced cancers. Study details: Cohort: 80% to 90% men, mean age about 60, aged about 20 to 90. The study's findings and limits: Specificity for antigen went undetermined in the expanded peripheral T cells.

Assay: immunoSEQ multiplex PCR; the TCRdb copy retains only in-frame clones and omits some. The data show 95,000 or so clones, approximately 85% seen once. Germline values: CDR1 LGHNA, CDR2 YSLEER. This CDR3 has 15 amino acids. Trimming removed 1 base at V and 1 base at J, with 7 bases between. This chain links TRBV4-3 with TRBJ2-2; D might be TRBD1 (5 bases). The sample in question was CD4+ or CD8+ T cells sorted from blood, obtained in a trial of the OX40 agonist ivuxolimab. The sequence was collected from an adult with an advanced solid tumor such as melanoma, head and neck, liver or kidney cancer. The CDR3 nucleotides read TGCGCCAGCAGCCAAGCAGGGCGGAACACCGGGGAGCTGTTTTTT. This codes for CASSQAGRNTGELFF.